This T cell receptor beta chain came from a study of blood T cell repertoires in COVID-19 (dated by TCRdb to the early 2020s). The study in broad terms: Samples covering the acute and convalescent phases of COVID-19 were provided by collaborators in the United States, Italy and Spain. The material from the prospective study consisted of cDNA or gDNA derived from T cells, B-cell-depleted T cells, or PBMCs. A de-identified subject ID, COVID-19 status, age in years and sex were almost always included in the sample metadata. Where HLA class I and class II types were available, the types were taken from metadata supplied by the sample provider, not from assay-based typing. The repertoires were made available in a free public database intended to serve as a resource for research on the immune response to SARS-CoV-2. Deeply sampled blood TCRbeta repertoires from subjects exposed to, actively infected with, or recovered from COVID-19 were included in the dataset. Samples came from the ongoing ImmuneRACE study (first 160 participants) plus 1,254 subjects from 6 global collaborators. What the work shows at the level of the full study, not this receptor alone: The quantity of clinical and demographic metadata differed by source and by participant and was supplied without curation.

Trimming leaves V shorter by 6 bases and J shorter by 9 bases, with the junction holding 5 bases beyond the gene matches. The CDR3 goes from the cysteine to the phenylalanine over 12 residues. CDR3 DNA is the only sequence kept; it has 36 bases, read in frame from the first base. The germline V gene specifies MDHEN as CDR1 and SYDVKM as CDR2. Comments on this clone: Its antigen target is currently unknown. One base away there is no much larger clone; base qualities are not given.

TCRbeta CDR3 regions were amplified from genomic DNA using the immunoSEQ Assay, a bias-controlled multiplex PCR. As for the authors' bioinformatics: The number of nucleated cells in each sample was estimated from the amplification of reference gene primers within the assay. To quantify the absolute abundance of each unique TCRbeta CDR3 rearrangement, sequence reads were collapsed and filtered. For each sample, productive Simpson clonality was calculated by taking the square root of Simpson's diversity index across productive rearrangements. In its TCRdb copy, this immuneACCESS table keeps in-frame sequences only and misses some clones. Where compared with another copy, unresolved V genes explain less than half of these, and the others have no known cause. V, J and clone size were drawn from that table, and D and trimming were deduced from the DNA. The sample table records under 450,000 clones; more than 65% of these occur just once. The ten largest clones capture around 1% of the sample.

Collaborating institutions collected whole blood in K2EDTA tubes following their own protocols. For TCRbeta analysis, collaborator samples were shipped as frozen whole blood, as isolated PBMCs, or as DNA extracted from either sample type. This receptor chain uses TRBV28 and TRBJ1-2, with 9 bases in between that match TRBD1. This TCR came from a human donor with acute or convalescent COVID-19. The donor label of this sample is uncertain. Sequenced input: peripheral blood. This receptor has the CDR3 CASRTGGSRYTF. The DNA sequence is TGTGCCAGCAGGACAGGGGGTTCGCGCTACACCTTC.